One and the same sample provided the 10 T cell receptor beta chains below, sequenced in a study of blood T cell repertoires in COVID-19. TCRdb's copy holds only in-frame clones and misses some; the assay was immunoSEQ multiplex PCR. The sample includes fewer than 350,000 clones, roughly 85% seen only once; the top ten take around 6.9%. The sample taken for sequencing was peripheral blood. The receptor source for this set is a human donor in a cohort sampled during active COVID-19.

The chain uses TRBV24-1 and TRBJ2-2, with no clear D. Germline lookup yields CDR1 KGHDR and CDR2 SFDVKD. The CDR3 spans 15 residues. This CDR3 is CATGVGQTYTGELFF. DNA of the CDR3: TGTGCAACCGGAGTAGGCCAGACCTACACCGGGGAGCTGTTTTTT.

V is TRBV5-4 and J is TRBJ2-1; D possibly corresponds to TRBD2 (6 bases). The CDR3 extends over 17 amino acids. CDR1 is SGHNT, CDR2 YYREEE, per germline (reference sequence). V was cut by 4 bases and J by 4 bases, with 21 bases left in between. The CDR3, as DNA: TGTGCCAGCAGCCCCGGGCGGGCGGGGCGATCGTACAATGAGCAGTTCTTC. Protein sequence: CASSPGRAGRSYNEQFF.

This clone was recorded a few times. This rearrangement joins TRBV5-1 to TRBJ1-2; TRBD1 matches at 8 bases. This CDR3 has 14 residues. The V and J ends lost 3 bases and 8 bases, in that order; junction bases with no gene match: 9. Germline values: CDR1 SGHRS, CDR2 YFSETQ. The CDR3 loop reads CASSSTGTGSGYTF. The CDR3 coding sequence is TGCGCCAGCAGCTCGACCGGGACAGGATCCGGCTACACCTTC.

The J gene is TRBJ2-2, the V gene TRBV13; no definite D call. The CDR3 loop spans 13 amino acids. V dropped 5 bases and J dropped 4 bases, with 8 bases sitting between them. In germline, CDR1 is PRHDT, CDR2 FYEKMQ (reference sequence). The CDR3 bases are TGTGCCAGCAGCCTACGGTCCACCGGGGAGCTGTTTTTT. Translated, it gives CASSLRSTGELFF.

The chain joins TRBV2 to TRBJ2-3; 10 bases line up with TRBD1. The junction had 31 bases not matched to a gene; V was cut back by 11 bases and J by 2 bases. CDR1 and CDR2 (germline): SNHLY, FYNNEI. The CDR3 is 22 amino acids. CDR3 sequence (DNA): TGTGCCGAGGGGAAGGGACAGGGGTATCTGGGGAGGTGGCGGGGGTCCACAGATACGCAGTATTTT. Its protein product is CAEGKGQGYLGRWRGSTDTQYF.

This clone was seen more than once but under ten times. The chain uses TRBV7-9 and TRBJ1-6; no clear D gene. V was cut by 2 bases and J by 10 bases, with 9 bases left in between. The CDR3 loop spans 13 amino acids. CDR1 SEHNR and CDR2 FQNEAQ come from the germline V gene (reference sequence). The DNA of the CDR3 is TGTGCCAGCAGCTTAAATGCGTTCTCACCCCTCCACTTT. This codes for CASSLNAFSPLHF.

This chain connects TRBV9 to TRBJ1-2; D is undetermined. The CDR3 loop spans 14 amino acids. The germline CDR1 and CDR2 sequences are SGDLS and YYNGEE. Trimming pared 4 bases from V and 6 bases from J, leaving 16 bases between. The CDR3 here is CASSKGGSRHGYTF. The CDR3 coding sequence is TGTGCCAGCAGCAAAGGAGGGAGTCGACATGGCTACACCTTC.

This sequence joins TRBV24-1 and TRBJ2-7, with a possible D match to TRBD1 (6 bases). This CDR3 is built from 19 residues. The V gene lost 1 base and the J gene lost 3 bases, with 24 bases spanning the gap. Germline V CDR1 and CDR2: KGHDR, SFDVKD. As DNA, the CDR3 is TGTGCCACCAGTGATTTTATCGCTTTGTGGGGACAATGGGACTACGAGCAGTACTTC. As protein: CATSDFIALWGQWDYEQYF.

In DNA, the CDR3 is TGTGCCAGCAGCGTAGCTACAGGGGTGGCTAACTATGGCTACACCTTC. Translation: CASSVATGVANYGYTF. V usage is TRBV9 and J usage is TRBJ1-2, with 7 bases lining up with TRBD1. The V segment lost 0 bases and the J segment 0 bases; nucleotides outside the gene matches: 5. The germline gives CDR1 SGDLS, CDR2 YYNGEE. This CDR3 spans 16 amino acids.

This clone was seen just once. The chain joins TRBV30 to TRBJ1-2; 9 bases are shared with TRBD1. With V trimmed by 3 bases and J by 7 bases, 9 bases remained unmatched. The CDR3 extends over 14 amino acids. Germline loops: CDR1 GTSNPN, CDR2 SVGIG (reference sequence). DNA for the CDR3: TGTGCCTGGAGGTTACAGGGGGCGATCCCTGGCTACACCTTC. It translates to CAWRLQGAIPGYTF.